This T cell receptor (beta chain) was found in a study of early T cells in non-severe SARS-CoV-2 infection. The CDR3 extends over 14 amino acids. J was trimmed by 4 bases and V by 5 bases; bases with no gene match: 3. Germline V gene lookup returns CDR1 LNHDA and CDR2 SQIVND (reference sequence). Of note for this clonotype: Its specificity is not known.

TCRdb reprocessed the 5' RACE reads via MiXCR and lists one record per CDR3 protein. The table records approximately 90,000 distinct CDR3 sequences, about an eighth of them present only once. Findings and caveats of the study: The matching step, a VDJdb search, favored anti-spike CD8 responses and missed private and CD4 specificities.

This TCR derives from an adult who was a healthcare worker with PCR-confirmed SARS-CoV-2 infection or an uninfected control (not recorded which). The material was whole blood, obtained at baseline. This chain links TRBV19 with TRBJ2-3; TRBD1 aligns across 10 bases. This CDR3 is CASSEDRGSDTQYF. CDR3 in DNA: TGTGCCAGTAGTGAGGACAGGGGGTCAGATACGCAGTATTTT.